Below, 29 T cell receptor beta chains from the same sample are listed, as sequenced in a study of radiation and T cells in renal cell carcinoma. This sample's time point: blood 2 weeks post-SBRT. The sample's treatment: 15 Gy SBRT to primary tumor, nephrectomy 4 weeks later. The method was immunoSEQ multiplex PCR; TCRdb's version includes in-frame clones alone and lacks a portion of them. The sample carries 70,000 or so clones, 82% recorded once. The sequenced sample was blood, obtained from a patient whose treatment included radiotherapy and nephrectomy. These receptors all stem from a man in his 60s with renal cell carcinoma.

The rearrangement joins TRBV9 to TRBJ1-2; TRBD1 matches 10 bases. Germline CDR1 SGDLS, CDR2 YYNGEE. This CDR3 contains 17 residues. Trimming cost V 4 bases and J 3 bases; bases outside gene matches: 12. This CDR3 reads CASSRAGQGYLDYGYTF. The CDR3 nucleotides read TGTGCCAGCAGCAGAGCGGGACAGGGGTATCTGGACTATGGCTACACCTTC.

The gene calls are TRBV2 and TRBJ2-5; perhaps TRBD1 as D (5 bases). This CDR3 has 17 amino acids. Trimming removed 6 bases from V and 5 bases from J, with 25 bases in between. CDR1 and CDR2 from the germline V gene are SNHLY and FYNNEI. CDR3 loop: CASSRQGLTVEYETQYF. In DNA form, the CDR3 reads TGTGCCAGCAGCAGGCAGGGTCTTACAGTCGAATATGAGACCCAGTACTTC. The variable domain in full, completed from reference TRBV2 and TRBJ2-5, reads EPEVTQTPSHQVTQMGQEVILRCVPISNHLYFYWYRQILGQKVEFLVSFYNNEISEKSEIFDDQFSVERPDGSNFTLKIRSTKLEDSAMYFCASSRQGLTVEYETQYFGPGTRLLVL.

The chain employs TRBV5-6 and TRBJ2-1; 8 bases line up with TRBD2. V dropped 7 bases and J dropped 3; count of bases not matched to a gene: 9. The CDR3 loop spans 15 amino acids. Germline CDR1 and CDR2: SGHDT and YYEEEE. The CDR3 nucleotides are TGTGCCAGCTCCCCTGGGACTAGTGTCTACAATGAGCAGTTCTTC. Residues: CASSPGTSVYNEQFF.

Only one count was recorded for this clone. The V gene is TRBV20-1, the J gene TRBJ2-5; D gene unclear. The V end was cut by 4 bases, the J end by 2 bases, with 5 bases between. The CDR3 is made up of 11 amino acids. From germline, CDR1 is DFQATT and CDR2 SNEGSKA (reference sequence). The CDR3 spells CSATRQETQYF. The CDR3 region has the DNA TGCAGTGCTACGCGGCAAGAGACCCAGTACTTC.

The chain recombines TRBV28 with TRBJ2-7; no clear D. The CDR3 loop spans 14 amino acids. Germline V gives CDR1 MDHEN, CDR2 SYDVKM. Trimming removed 4 bases at V and 2 bases at J, with 12 bases between. CDR3 protein: CASSSLGFTYEQYF. The CDR3 region has the DNA TGTGCCAGCAGTTCCCTCGGGTTTACCTACGAGCAGTACTTC.

V usage is TRBV19 and J usage is TRBJ2-5; D gene ambiguous. The germline CDR1 and CDR2 sequences are LNHDA and SQIVND (reference sequence). This CDR3 is built from 13 residues. Trimming took 4 bases from V and 4 from J, leaving 10 bases between them. CDR3 loop: CASSTRSRETQYF. DNA for the CDR3: TGTGCCAGTAGTACGAGGTCGAGAGAGACCCAGTACTTC. Full variable domain (remainder filled in from reference TRBV19 and TRBJ2-5): DGGITQSPKYLFRKEGQNVTLSCEQNLNHDAMYWYRQDPGQGLRLIYYSQIVNDFQKGDIAEGYSVSREKKESFPLTVTSAQKNPTAFYLCASSTRSRETQYFGPGTRLLVL.

This clone was seen a handful of times. This chain joins TRBV5-1 and TRBJ1-1; D gene uncertain. The CDR3 is 14 residues long. From germline, CDR1 is SGHRS and CDR2 YFSETQ. The V and J ends lost 0 bases and 2 bases respectively, with 8 bases between them. The CDR3 loop reads CASSLAQINTEAFF. The CDR3 nucleotides read TGCGCCAGCAGCTTGGCACAGATCAACACTGAAGCTTTCTTT.

The V gene is TRBV5-1, the J gene TRBJ2-7; 12 bases match TRBD1. The germline V gene has CDR1 SGHRS and CDR2 YFSETQ. V lost 4 bases to trimming and J lost 9 bases; unmatched junction nucleotides: 11. The CDR3 extends over 15 amino acids. CDR3 residues: CASSQTGTGGLGQYF. CDR3 bases: TGCGCCAGCAGCCAAACCGGGACAGGGGGCTTAGGGCAGTACTTC.

The chain has TRBV19 and TRBJ2-7; 7 bases line up with TRBD1. The germline gives CDR1 LNHDA, CDR2 SQIVND (reference sequence). The ends lost 6 bases at V and 1 base at J; junction bases unmatched: 3. The CDR3 covers 13 residues. CDR3 region: CASSGTDSYEQYF. CDR3 coding DNA: TGTGCCAGTAGCGGGACAGATTCCTACGAGCAGTACTTC.

The chain couples TRBV28 to TRBJ1-5; D remains ambiguous. The V end lost 3 bases, the J end lost 6 bases, and 9 bases lay between the germline ends. Germline V gene lookup returns CDR1 MDHEN and CDR2 SYDVKM. This CDR3 is 13 amino acids long. DNA of the CDR3: TGTGCCAGCAGTTTGGGGTACCGTCAGCCCCAGCATTTT. Translated, it gives CASSLGYRQPQHF.

V gene TRBV25-1 combines with J gene TRBJ1-4; possible D gene TRBD1, 5 bases. The ends were cut back, 3 bases at V and 6 bases at J, with 14 bases in the middle. CDR1 is MGHDK, CDR2 SYGVNS, per germline. This CDR3 comprises 15 residues. DNA of the CDR3: TGTGCCAGCAGTGAGATTTCACAGGTTCATGAAAAACTGTTTTTT. It is translated as CASSEISQVHEKLFF.

The V and J genes are TRBV9 and TRBJ2-2; 7 bases fit TRBD2. The length of the CDR3 is 14 residues. From germline, CDR1 is SGDLS and CDR2 YYNGEE. V was clipped by 4 bases and J by 4 bases; unmatched bases: 4. The CDR3 loop is CASSSGMRTGELFF. In DNA, the CDR3 is TGTGCCAGCAGCAGCGGGATGCGCACCGGGGAGCTGTTTTTT.

In its sample, this clone was seen a few times. This chain uses TRBV2 with TRBJ1-2; a possible D gene is TRBD1 (6 bases). Trimming shortened V by 6 bases and J by 2 bases, and 16 bases separated the two germline ends. Germline CDR1 is SNHLY and CDR2 is FYNNEI. This CDR3 has 15 amino acids. The CDR3 reads CASRANTGYNYGYTF. The CDR3, as DNA: TGTGCCAGCAGGGCGAACACAGGGTACAACTATGGCTACACCTTC.

CDR3 DNA sequence: TGTGCCAGCAGAACCGGGACAGGGAGCTCTGGAAACACCATATATTTT. It codes for CASRTGTGSSGNTIYF. The genes are TRBV6-6 and TRBJ1-3; TRBD1 agrees at 9 bases. The CDR3 is 16 amino acids. Germline V CDR1 and CDR2: MNHNY, SVGAGI (reference sequence). Trimming removed 6 bases from V and 0 bases from J; junction bases left unmatched: 6.

V gene TRBV6-5 combines with J gene TRBJ2-7; possibly TRBD1 for D (5 bases). Germline V gene lookup returns CDR1 MNHEY and CDR2 SVGAGI. Trimming stripped 0 bases from V and 6 bases from J, with 12 bases between. The CDR3 covers 14 residues. CDR3 residues: CASSYSGRASEQYF. For the CDR3, the DNA is TGTGCCAGCAGTTACTCGGGCAGGGCGAGCGAGCAGTACTTC.

This chain connects TRBV5-4 to TRBJ1-1, with 8 bases matching TRBD1. Trimming at V came to 0 bases and at J to 7 bases, leaving 2 bases not matched to a gene. CDR3 length: 13 residues. From germline, CDR1 is SGHNT and CDR2 YYREEE (reference sequence). The CDR3 DNA is TGTGCCAGCAGCTTGGGGGACAGGTTTGAAGCTTTCTTT. Amino acids: CASSLGDRFEAFF.

This chain connects TRBV28 to TRBJ1-2, with D hard to call. The ends were cut back, 5 bases at V and 5 bases at J, with 6 bases in the middle. Germline CDR1 reads MDHEN; CDR2 reads SYDVKM. This CDR3 has 11 amino acids. The CDR3 protein is CASSRLYGYTF. The CDR3 coding sequence is TGTGCCAGCAGTCGGCTGTATGGCTACACCTTC.

The chain recombines TRBV18 with TRBJ2-1; 9 bases agree with TRBD2. The CDR3 is 15 amino acids. Trimming took 2 bases from V and 7 from J; bases not matched to a gene: 6. CDR1 is KGHSH, CDR2 LQKENI, per germline. CDR3 DNA: TGTGCCAGCTCACCAGGAGCGGGAGGCAGGAATGAGCAGTTCTTC. Amino acid sequence: CASSPGAGGRNEQFF.

The chain couples TRBV20-1 to TRBJ2-7; the match to TRBD1 covers 9 bases. The CDR3 loop spans 11 amino acids. After removal of 5 bases from V and 6 bases from J, the junction contained 2 bases not matched to a gene. Looked up from germline, CDR1 is DFQATT and CDR2 is SNEGSKA (reference sequence). This CDR3 is CSADRGSEQYF. The CDR3 DNA reads TGCAGTGCTGACAGGGGGAGCGAGCAGTACTTC.

J is TRBJ2-4 and V is TRBV7-2, with TRBD1 matching over 9 bases. V lost 5 bases to trimming and J lost 10 bases; unmatched junction nucleotides: 9. This CDR3 spans 14 amino acids. Germline CDR1 and CDR2: SGHTA and FQGNSA. Here the CDR3 DNA reads TGTGCCAGCAGCCAAGGGACAGGGAGGGGGATTCAGTACTTC. Translated: CASSQGTGRGIQYF.

The chain recombines TRBV11-2 with TRBJ2-3, with TRBD2 identical over 7 bases. J was trimmed by 3 bases and V by 4 bases; bases with no gene match: 7. CDR3 size: 15 residues. Germline assignment: CDR1 SGHAT and CDR2 FQNNGV. The CDR3 here is CASSSPSGWTDTQYF. The CDR3 DNA is TGTGCCAGCAGCTCCCCTAGCGGATGGACAGATACGCAGTATTTT.

This clone turned up a few times. The chain links TRBV25-1 to TRBJ2-1, with 9 bases matching TRBD2. V dropped 5 bases and J dropped 3; count of bases not matched to a gene: 5. The germline CDR1 and CDR2 sequences are MGHDK and SYGVNS. CDR3 size: 15 residues. The CDR3 region is CASSRVAGDYNEQFF. The CDR3 DNA reads TGTGCCAGCAGTCGGGTAGCGGGGGACTACAATGAGCAGTTCTTC.

The CDR3 DNA reads as TGTGCCAGCAGCTTCCCCGGGAGGGGAGAGACCCAGTACTTC. Translation gives CASSFPGRGETQYF. This chain uses TRBV5-4 with TRBJ2-5; 8 positions agree with TRBD2. V was clipped by 2 bases and J by 4 bases; unmatched bases: 4. CDR3 length equals 14 residues. The V gene's germline CDR1 is SGHNT and CDR2 YYREEE (reference sequence).

The chain uses TRBV19 and TRBJ2-7; possible D gene TRBD2, 5 bases. V was pared by 3 bases and J by 6 bases, with 21 bases between. Germline V CDR1 and CDR2: LNHDA, SQIVND (reference sequence). CDR3 size: 16 residues. CDR3 loop: CASSIRSPPGSSEQYF. Here the CDR3 DNA reads TGTGCCAGTAGTATCCGGAGTCCTCCGGGAAGTTCCGAGCAGTACTTC.

The gene calls are TRBV18 and TRBJ2-7; D unclear. CDR3 length: 12 residues. Germline CDR1 and CDR2: KGHSH and LQKENI. Trimming removed 2 bases from V and 7 bases from J, with 9 bases in between. The CDR3 region is CASSPGMGEQYF. For the CDR3, the DNA is TGTGCCAGCTCACCAGGTATGGGAGAGCAGTACTTC.

This chain links TRBV5-6 with TRBJ2-7; TRBD1 matches at 7 bases. V was clipped by 4 bases and J by 5 bases; unmatched bases: 3. Germline assignment: CDR1 SGHDT and CDR2 YYEEEE. There are 12 residues in the CDR3. The CDR3 loop is CASSVTGDEQYF. The CDR3 DNA reads TGTGCCAGCAGCGTAACAGGGGACGAGCAGTACTTC. The full variable domain, its missing parts supplied by reference TRBV5-6 and TRBJ2-7, is DAGVTQSPTHLIKTRGQQVTLRCSPKSGHDTVSWYQQALGQGPQFIFQYYEEEERQRGNFPDRFSGHQFPNYSSELNVNALLLGDSALYLCASSVTGDEQYFGPGTRLTVT.

The V gene is TRBV29-1, the J gene TRBJ2-7, with a possible D match to TRBD1 (6 bases). Trimming left V 6 bases short and J 0 bases short, with 15 bases between. The length of the CDR3 is 14 residues. CDR1 SQVTM and CDR2 ANQGSEA come from the germline V gene. Written as DNA, the CDR3 is TGCAGCGTCGCCGGACAGTCGAGCTCCTACGAGCAGTACTTC. Its protein product is CSVAGQSSSYEQYF.

The gene calls are TRBV10-3 and TRBJ1-4; weak D call: TRBD1 (5 bases). With 0 bases removed from V and 2 bases from J, the gap between germline ends came to 7 bases. Per the germline V gene, CDR1 is ENHRY and CDR2 is SYGVKD. This CDR3 has 15 residues. For the CDR3, the DNA is TGTGCCATCAGTGAGTCGACAGCCACTAATGAAAAACTGTTTTTT. This gives the protein CAISESTATNEKLFF.

Here the CDR3 DNA reads TGTGCCAGCAGTCCATTGAACCGATTCTCCTACGAGCAGTACTTC. It translates to CASSPLNRFSYEQYF. V and J are TRBV28 and TRBJ2-7; no definite D call. V shed 5 bases and J shed 0 bases, with 14 bases lying between them. The germline V gene encodes CDR1 MDHEN and CDR2 SYDVKM. The CDR3 sequence is 15 residues long.